The 22 T cell receptor beta chains given below trace back to one sample, sequenced in a study of beta chain features in type 1 diabetes. The study, taken as a whole, reports: In all four CD4+ subsets, TCRB CDR3 length was significantly, moderately reduced in type 1 diabetes.

What these receptors recognize is not known. Expressed TCRB transcripts were sequenced, since all the RNA that had been isolated was reverse transcribed. The table came from immunoSEQ multiplex PCR; TCRdb's copy has only in-frame clones and leaves some out. Of around 250,000 clones listed, around 14% are singletons. The source material was naive CD4+ T cells from blood. Every receptor here comes from a man aged 25-45 years with type 1 diabetes.

The chain links TRBV6-1 to TRBJ1-5; D is undetermined. The germline V gene encodes CDR1 MNHNS and CDR2 SASEGT. V lost 3 bases to trimming and J lost 6 bases, with 6 bases between them. The CDR3 spans 12 residues. DNA of the CDR3: TGTGCCAGCAGTGATCTAGGTCAGCCCCAGCATTTT. Amino acids: CASSDLGQPQHF.

This chain connects TRBV14 to TRBJ2-7; 12 nucleotides align to TRBD2. CDR1 and CDR2 (germline): SGHDN, FVKESK. V shed 6 bases, J shed 6 bases, and the junction held 6 bases outside the gene matches. The CDR3 covers 14 residues. The CDR3 region has the DNA TGTGCCAGCAGTCCACTAGCGGGAGGACTCGAGCAGTACTTC. Its protein is CASSPLAGGLEQYF.

This clone has only a few counts. The chain has TRBV7-9 and TRBJ2-7, with D possibly matching TRBD2 (7 bases). V lost 5 bases to trimming and J lost 7 bases, with 24 bases between them. The CDR3 covers 16 residues. CDR1 is SEHNR and CDR2 is FQNEAQ in the germline V gene (reference sequence). The CDR3 coding sequence is TGTGCCAGCAGCAGGGAGGGGGTAGCGGTTCCTGGGGAGCAGTACTTC. Its translation: CASSREGVAVPGEQYF. Full variable domain (outside the CDR3, taken from reference TRBV7-9 and TRBJ2-7): DTGVSQNPRHKITKRGQNVTFRCDPISEHNRLYWYRQTLGQGPEFLTYFQNEAQLEKSRLLSDRFSAERPKGSFSTLEIQRTEQGDSAMYLCASSREGVAVPGEQYFGPGTRLTVT.

This clone was seen more than once but under ten times. The chain links TRBV29-1 to TRBJ1-4, with 7 bases that match TRBD1. The V gene end was trimmed by 4 bases and the J gene end by 6 bases; junction bases not matched to a gene: 11. The CDR3 runs to 15 residues. Germline CDR1 is SQVTM and CDR2 is ANQGSEA. CDR3 loop: CSVGGLAGGDEKLFF. DNA for the CDR3: TGCAGCGTTGGCGGGTTGGCAGGGGGAGATGAAAAACTGTTTTTT.

This clone was seen a handful of times. The chain couples TRBV7-2 to TRBJ1-5, with TRBD1 matching 9 bases. Germline lookup yields CDR1 SGHTA and CDR2 FQGNSA. The CDR3 is 15 amino acids. With 4 bases clipped from V and 6 bases from J, the junction kept 7 bases outside the gene matches. The CDR3 bases are TGTGCCAGCAGCTCCTCCGGGACAGGGTTTCAGCCCCAGCATTTT. Protein product: CASSSSGTGFQPQHF.

This chain connects TRBV5-1 to TRBJ1-1, with a possible D match to TRBD1 (6 bases). V was pared by 7 bases and J by 1 base, with 17 bases between. The CDR3 spans 15 residues. Germline loops: CDR1 SGHRS, CDR2 YFSETQ. CDR3 region: CASPAVQGTNTEAFF. The CDR3 DNA follows: TGCGCCAGCCCCGCCGTACAGGGAACGAACACTGAAGCTTTCTTT.

The chain combines TRBV6-5 with TRBJ2-7; TRBD1 matches 11 bases. This CDR3 spans 14 amino acids. Trimming took 6 bases from V and 6 from J; bases not matched to a gene: 7. CDR1 is MNHEY and CDR2 is SVGAGI in the germline V gene. This chain's CDR3 is CASSRGQGAGEQYF. The CDR3 DNA follows: TGTGCCAGCAGCCGCGGACAGGGGGCCGGCGAGCAGTACTTC.

J is TRBJ2-7 and V is TRBV6-5; the D gene is possibly TRBD2 (5 bases). The CDR3 sequence is 15 residues long. Germline V gene sequence: CDR1 MNHEY, CDR2 SVGAGI. Trimming stripped 0 bases from V and 5 bases from J, with 14 bases between. CDR3: CASSYSMAGTNEQYF. CDR3 bases: TGTGCCAGCAGTTACTCGATGGCGGGTACCAACGAGCAGTACTTC.

This clone was found a few times. V gene TRBV4-2 combines with J gene TRBJ1-3; D remains ambiguous. This CDR3 is 16 amino acids long. CDR1 is LGHNA, CDR2 YNFKEQ, per germline. The germline V and J ends were trimmed by 5 bases and 2 bases, with 16 bases remaining between them. The CDR3: CASSARAEVPGNTIYF. The CDR3 DNA reads as TGTGCCAGCAGCGCGCGGGCCGAGGTACCTGGAAACACCATATATTTT.

Only a few counts were recorded for this clone. The chain carries TRBV5-1 and TRBJ2-2, with TRBD2 identical over 7 bases. V lost 4 bases, J lost 0 bases, and 9 bases stayed unmatched. Germline loops: CDR1 SGHRS, CDR2 YFSETQ. The CDR3 totals 17 residues. This chain's CDR3 is CASSLIGAGANTGELFF. As DNA, the CDR3 is TGCGCCAGCAGCCTCATCGGGGCGGGGGCGAACACCGGGGAGCTGTTTTTT. The full variable domain, completed using reference TRBV5-1 and TRBJ2-2, is KAGVTQTPRYLIKTRGQQVTLSCSPISGHRSVSWYQQTPGQGLQFLFEYFSETQRNKGNFPGRFSGRQFSNSRSEMNVSTLELGDSALYLCASSLIGAGANTGELFFGEGSRLTVL.

V usage is TRBV7-2 and J usage is TRBJ1-3; D is unclear. Germline-derived CDR1 and CDR2 are SGHTA and FQGNSA. With 5 bases removed from V and 1 base from J, the gap between germline ends came to 6 bases. This CDR3 is built from 13 residues. The CDR3: CASSRQSGNTIYF. As DNA, the CDR3 is TGTGCCAGCAGCCGTCAGTCTGGAAACACCATATATTTT.

The chain joins TRBV5-1 to TRBJ1-6; 11 bases are a match to TRBD1. There are 15 residues in the CDR3. Germline values: CDR1 SGHRS, CDR2 YFSETQ. The junction had 7 bases not matched to a gene; V was cut back by 4 bases and J by 10 bases. The CDR3 DNA is TGCGCCAGCAGCGGAGGGACAGGGGGTAGCTCACCCCTCCACTTT. Translating gives CASSGGTGGSSPLHF.

This clone has more than one count but fewer than ten. This rearrangement joins TRBV7-9 to TRBJ2-5, with 7 bases that match TRBD1. The CDR3 spans 15 residues. Germline V gene data show CDR1 as SEHNR and CDR2 as FQNEAQ (reference sequence). J lost 7 bases, V lost 5 bases, and 13 bases had no gene match. CDR3 protein: CASSKGMTGFWTQYF. CDR3 nucleotide sequence: TGTGCCAGCAGCAAGGGGATGACAGGGTTTTGGACCCAGTACTTC.

The chain employs TRBV30 and TRBJ2-1; D perhaps matches TRBD2 (5 bases). The CDR3 loop spans 12 amino acids. V shed 1 base and J shed 10 bases, with 11 bases lying between them. Germline CDR1 is GTSNPN and CDR2 is SVGIG (reference sequence). The CDR3 sequence: CAWSGAGGEQFF. In nucleotides, the CDR3 is TGTGCCTGGAGTGGGGCTGGAGGCGAGCAGTTCTTC.

This clone was detected a few times. V usage is TRBV4-1 and J usage is TRBJ2-7; 11 nucleotides align to TRBD2. Per the germline V gene, CDR1 is MGHRA and CDR2 is YSYEKL. This CDR3 region has 15 residues. After removal of 4 bases from V and 2 bases from J, the junction contained 4 bases not matched to a gene. As DNA, the CDR3 is TGCGCCAGCAGCCCCCAGACTAGCGGGACCTACGAGCAGTACTTC. This gives the protein CASSPQTSGTYEQYF.

This clone was seen only a few times. This rearrangement joins TRBV2 to TRBJ1-6; TRBD1 might be the D (6 bases). The CDR3 extends over 15 amino acids. Trimming stripped 6 bases from V and 9 bases from J, with 18 bases between. Germline V gene sequence: CDR1 SNHLY, CDR2 FYNNEI. In nucleotides, the CDR3 is TGTGCCAGCAGCCCTCAGGGGAAAGGGGCTTCACCCCTCCACTTT. This sequence encodes CASSPQGKGASPLHF.

This clone was picked up a small number of times. The chain couples TRBV4-2 to TRBJ2-7; D remains ambiguous. Germline loops: CDR1 LGHNA, CDR2 YNFKEQ. This CDR3 has 14 amino acids. Trimming took 1 base from V and 3 from J, leaving 10 bases between them. The DNA of the CDR3 is TGTGCCAGCAGCCAAGGGCGGTTAAACTACGAGCAGTACTTC. It specifies CASSQGRLNYEQYF.

This chain links TRBV11-2 with TRBJ1-1; 10 bases are shared with TRBD1. Per the germline V gene, CDR1 is SGHAT and CDR2 is FQNNGV. The CDR3 is 15 amino acids. Trimming removed 4 bases from V and 2 bases from J; junction bases left unmatched: 4. The CDR3: CASSSTGGRNTEAFF. The CDR3 DNA follows: TGTGCCAGCAGCTCGACAGGGGGCCGCAACACTGAAGCTTTCTTT.

This clone was detected a few times. The chain employs TRBV2 and TRBJ1-1, with 8 bases lining up with TRBD1. V dropped 7 bases and J dropped 1; count of bases not matched to a gene: 8. Germline CDR1 and CDR2: SNHLY and FYNNEI. The CDR3 runs to 15 residues. The CDR3 region has the DNA TGTGCCAGCAACCAAGGACAGGGAGCGAACACTGAAGCTTTCTTT. Residues: CASNQGQGANTEAFF. The variable domain in full, completed from reference TRBV2 and TRBJ1-1, reads EPEVTQTPSHQVTQMGQEVILRCVPISNHLYFYWYRQILGQKVEFLVSFYNNEISEKSEIFDDQFSVERPDGSNFTLKIRSTKLEDSAMYFCASNQGQGANTEAFFGQGTRLTVV.

The table lists this clone with a few counts. This chain uses TRBV2 with TRBJ2-1; D is unclear. Looked up from germline, CDR1 is SNHLY and CDR2 is FYNNEI. V gave up 6 bases and J gave up 3 bases, with 3 bases separating them. This CDR3 region has 11 residues. This chain's CDR3 is CASSNYNEQFF. CDR3 DNA sequence: TGTGCCAGCAGCAACTACAATGAGCAGTTCTTC.

The table lists this clone with a few counts. J is TRBJ2-4 and V is TRBV5-4, with D perhaps matching TRBD2 (5 bases). This CDR3 is 13 amino acids long. Trimming removed 5 bases from V and 6 bases from J, with 12 bases in between. CDR1 SGHNT and CDR2 YYREEE come from the germline V gene (reference sequence). CDR3 region: CASSSDWGNIQYF. CDR3 nucleotide sequence: TGTGCCAGCAGTTCGGACTGGGGAAACATTCAGTACTTC.

The sample holds a few counts of this clone. The chain uses TRBV2 and TRBJ2-3, with D possibly matching TRBD2 (5 bases). V lost 7 bases and J lost 4, with 12 bases in between. CDR1 and CDR2 (germline): SNHLY, FYNNEI. CDR3 size: 13 residues. DNA of the CDR3: TGTGCCAGCACTATTGGGCGGGCAGATACGCAGTATTTT. It encodes CASTIGRADTQYF.